This is a list of T cell receptor beta chains from one sample in a study of blood T cells in healthy people across ages. TCRdb ran MiXCR on the 5' RACE reads and lists one entry per CDR3 protein. The repertoire includes 1.5 million or so distinct CDR3 sequences, roughly two fifths of them detected once, and more than 4% sits in the top ten. Sample: blood. The origin of the receptors is a woman aged 18-29 years in good health. Each CDR3 is given with its conserved first and last residue. D genes are given only for firm matches. Clone size is shown for a subset of rows, as once, few, many or a class of expanded clone.

DNA	CDR3	length	D	J	V	size
TGCGCCAGCAGTTTCGACAGGGGGCTATTAGGCTACACCTTC	CASSFDRGLLGYTF	14	TRBD1	TRBJ1-2	TRBV5-1	NA
TGTGCCAGCAGACCTCGAGTCTCCTACGAGCAGTACTTC	CASRPRVSYEQYF	13	NA	TRBJ2-7	TRBV5-8	many
TGTGCCAGCAGTTCTAGGGGGTTTGGCAATCAGCCCCAGCATTTT	CASSSRGFGNQPQHF	15	NA	TRBJ1-5	TRBV12-3/TRBV12-4	few
TGTGCCAGCATCTTCCGTCCGGGGAGAGATGGCTACACCTTC	CASIFRPGRDGYTF	14	NA	TRBJ1-2	TRBV27	few
TGTGCCAGCATTAATGGTGGAGGGACTGAAGCTTTCTTT	CASINGGGTEAFF	13	NA	TRBJ1-1	TRBV28	NA
TGTGCCAGCACCATAGCGGGAGTGGTTAATGAGCAGTTCTTC	CASTIAGVVNEQFF	14	TRBD2	TRBJ2-1	TRBV7-8	NA
TGCAGCGTTGATCCGCGGGGGACAGATACGCAGTATTTT	CSVDPRGTDTQYF	13	TRBD2	TRBJ2-3	TRBV29-1	many
TGTGCCAGCACCTTTGGGGCTAGCGGGAGATTCGGCACAGATACGCAGTATTTT	CASTFGASGRFGTDTQYF	18	TRBD2	TRBJ2-3	TRBV7-9	NA
TGTGCCAGCAGCGTAGCTCTAGCTAGCACCGGGGAGCTGTTTTTT	CASSVALASTGELFF	15	NA	TRBJ2-2	TRBV9	NA
TGCAGTGCTAGGTTGTTTGGGACAGGGATTAACGAGCAGTACTTC	CSARLFGTGINEQYF	15	TRBD1	TRBJ2-7	TRBV20-1	few
TGTGCCAGCAGCCAAAGCCTTACCGAATACGAGCAGTACTTC	CASSQSLTEYEQYF	14	NA	TRBJ2-7	TRBV3-1	NA
TGTGCCAGCAGCCTCCACGGAGCTCGATCTAATGAAAAACTGTTTTTT	CASSLHGARSNEKLFF	16	NA	TRBJ1-4	TRBV6-5	NA
TGTGCCAGCAGTCGGGGGCGAAGCACAGATACGCAGTATTTT	CASSRGRSTDTQYF	14	NA	TRBJ2-3	TRBV6-5	many
TGTGCCAGCAGAAGGGACAGGGGGCCTTCCACCTTC	CASRRDRGPSTF	12	TRBD1	TRBJ1-2	TRBV6-5	NA
TGCAGCGTTGGAGAGCTTGGGCAGGGGGCTGCCGAGCAGTACTTC	CSVGELGQGAAEQYF	15	TRBD1	TRBJ2-7	TRBV29-1	NA
TGCAGTGCTACAACATCTGGACTAGCGGGAGGATCCTACGAGCAGTACTTC	CSATTSGLAGGSYEQYF	17	TRBD2	TRBJ2-7	TRBV20-1	NA